This T cell receptor beta chain came from a study of beta chain features in type 1 diabetes. This clone was counted ten times or more. Its antigen is currently unknown. The authors reverse transcribed all of the isolated RNA, so sequencing captured expressed TCRB transcripts. Repertoires were generated with immunoSEQ multiplex PCR, while TCRdb's copy carries only in-frame clones and drops some. Of around 690,000 clones in the sample, 9.5% to 15% are singletons; the top ten hold over 0.1%. Study-level points and caveats: Patients with Type 1 diabetes showed moderately but significantly shorter TCRB CDR3s in all four CD4+ subsets. At VDJ recombination sites, type 1 diabetes patients had fewer insertions and more deleted nucleotides. Sampled from patients, naive, central memory and Treg TCRB repertoires appeared more similar than those sampled from healthy donors. Any PCR bias toward short templates would affect both groups alike.

The CDR3 totals 13 residues. Trimming removed 2 bases at V and 4 bases at J, with 4 bases between. The germline CDR1 and CDR2 sequences are SGHNT and YYREEE (reference sequence). The chain employs TRBV5-4 and TRBJ2-6; D ambiguous. This receptor was identified in a man aged 30-40 years with type 1 diabetes. Sequencing input: naive CD4+ T cells from blood. CDR3 coding DNA: TGTGCCAGCAGCTTACAGGGGGCCAACGTCCTGACTTTC. Translation gives CASSLQGANVLTF.